The following is a TCR beta chain sequence with its context. This clonotype was detected many times. Its antigen remains undetermined. Base quality data are lacking; no much larger clone is found one base away. From the germline V gene, CDR1 is SNHLY and CDR2 is FYNNEI. At the junction V is shortened by 2 bases and J by 4 bases, with 11 bases in between. Measured from the cysteine to the phenylalanine, the CDR3 is 14 residues long. Of all the DNA, just the CDR3 is kept, 42 bases in frame from base 1. This entry comes from a study of regulatory T cells in long-lasting Graves disease listed by TCRdb under 2021. Background for the entire study: Persistent Graves' disease meant more than 5 years of antithyroid drug treatment with TSH receptor autoantibodies that stayed positive. This study used TCR sequencing and RNA sequencing of peripheral blood to compare persistent Graves' disease patients against newly diagnosed Graves' disease patients. The study took place in China and was registered as a clinical trial. TCR sequencing covered roughly 13 persistent and roughly 20 newly diagnosed Graves' disease patients, some 35 samples in total. Persistent Graves' disease patients in the clinical cohort had taken antithyroid drugs for 8 to 12 years on average.

In the paper's terms, the time point label means: persistent/refractory GD, antithyroid drugs over 5 years with positive TRAb. For both TCR sequencing and RNA sequencing, RNA was extracted from PBMCs in TRIzol. Graves' disease was diagnosed according to American Thyroid Association guidelines. Patients were recruited from an endocrinology department in Xi'an, China. From each patient, 7.5 to 10 milliliters of peripheral blood was collected into an EDTA anticoagulant tube. Ficoll Paque Plus density gradient separation was used to isolate PBMCs, and no additional T cell sorting was done. RNA quality was checked with an Agilent 2100 Bioanalyzer and agarose gel, and concentration with a NanoDrop 2000. Points the paper makes about the study in general: Because the primary lesion, thyroid tissue, could not be accessed, the study looked at peripheral blood alone. Sequencing and analysis were restricted to the TCR beta chain. Persistent Graves' disease patients showed lower TCR Shannon entropy and fewer highly expanded clones than newly diagnosed patients, suggesting clonal expansion. A larger number of public clonotypes was shared among persistent patients (around 2,700) than among newly diagnosed patients (approximately 1,000). TRBV28, TRBJ1-2 and TRBJ2-5 were preferentially used in persistent disease, while TRBV20-1 and TRBJ2-1 were favored in newly diagnosed disease. The authors acknowledged the small sample size as a limitation that may reduce accuracy.

Receptors were amplified or captured by multiplex PCR. The listed sequencing device is Illumina HiSeq 4000. TCR beta libraries were built with iRepertoire HTBI primers and Arm-PCR amplification of CDR3 regions. Gel purification was performed on PCR products prior to sequencing. As for the authors' bioinformatics: A total of some 60 TRBV and more than twelve TRBJ segments were identified across samples and were used for gene usage analysis of CDR3 amino acid clonotypes. Filtered high-quality paired reads were merged into contigs using COPE and FqMerger. BLAST was used to align contigs to the IMGT TRBV, TRBD and TRBJ reference genes, and CDR3 was defined following IMGT. Clonotypes above 0.1% frequency were classified as highly expanded clones. Repertoire diversity was measured by Shannon entropy, and V-J evenness by the Gini coefficient. A clonotype found in more than one individual was treated as public. TCRdb applied fastp at Q25 and MiXCR to the public reads, then kept only in-frame beta chains. CDR3 protein duplicates are merged, each entry listing the most common genes and DNA. The V and J calls reflect TCRdb's pipeline rather than the authors' work. The sample has 300,000 or so distinct CDR3 sequences on record, around 20% of them singletons. The ten largest clones add up to about 29% of the sample.

The input for sequencing was peripheral blood mononuclear cells (PBMCs), taken when the disease was refractory, from a patient treated with antithyroid drugs. The clonotype originates from a female donor with Graves disease. The sequence joins TRBV2 to TRBJ2-5; the D gene is not confidently resolved. The sequence in DNA is TGTGCCAGCAGTGAAAGCCGGGTCACAGAGACCCAGTACTTC. Translated, this gives CASSESRVTETQYF. The reference TRBV2 and TRBJ2-5 proteins fill in what lies around the CDR3, so the full variable domain reads EPEVTQTPSHQVTQMGQEVILRCVPISNHLYFYWYRQILGQKVEFLVSFYNNEISEKSEIFDDQFSVERPDGSNFTLKIRSTKLEDSAMYFCASSESRVTETQYFGPGTRLLVL.